The rows below give T cell receptor beta chains drawn from one sample of a study of radiation and T cells in renal cell carcinoma. Produced via immunoSEQ multiplex PCR; TCRdb's table is partial and in-frame only. The profile shows more than 60,000 clones, 70% to 90% of them singletons. The sequenced sample was blood, obtained from a patient whose treatment included radiotherapy and nephrectomy. The origin of the receptors is a woman aged 55-70 years with renal cell carcinoma. CDR3s include the opening cysteine and the closing phenylalanine or tryptophan. Fields, in order: CDR3 length, J gene, V gene, D gene, clone size, CDR3 DNA, CDR3 protein. The D gene is left open where the match is weak. Clone size is given for some rows only: seen once, a few or many times, or a class if the clone is expanded.

20 TRBJ2-1 TRBV30 NA once TGTGCCTGGAGGGCAATGGATATGGACTTGGGGGCGGGAGCACGTAATGAGCAGTTCTTC CAWRAMDMDLGAGARNEQFF
13 TRBJ1-1 TRBV10-2 NA NA TGCGCCAGCAGTGGACAGGTGAACACTGAAGCTTTCTTT CASSGQVNTEAFF
14 TRBJ2-7 TRBV19 NA NA TGTGCCAGTAGTATTCAGGTAGAGCGCTACGAGCAGTGCTTC CASSIQVERYEQCF
14 TRBJ2-7 TRBV6-5 TRBD2 NA TGTGCCAGCAGGACTAGCGGGAGTCACGACGAGCAGTACTTC CASRTSGSHDEQYF
13 TRBJ1-1 TRBV15 NA NA TGTGCCACCAGCAGACCGGAGGACACTGAAGCTTTCTTT CATSRPEDTEAFF
13 TRBJ1-1 TRBV9 NA NA TGTGCCAGCAGCGTAGGTGGCTCTCCTGAAGCTTTCTTT CASSVGGSPEAFF
14 TRBJ1-4 TRBV11-2 TRBD1 NA TGTGCCAGCAGCTTAGGAAGGGGACAGGAAAAACTGTTTTTT CASSLGRGQEKLFF
17 TRBJ1-2 TRBV6-1 TRBD1 NA TGTGCCAGCAGTGAAGCGCTTATCGGGCAGGGGGCGGGTGGCTACACCTTC CASSEALIGQGAGGYTF
14 TRBJ2-3 TRBV10-3 TRBD2 once TGTGCCATGGGGGGGGTTGAGGGACCAGATACGCAGTATTTT CAMGGVEGPDTQYF
15 TRBJ2-3 TRBV6-1 NA NA TGTGCCAGCAATGGACAGCCCTTTAGCACAGATACGCAGTATTTT CASNGQPFSTDTQYF
14 TRBJ2-2 TRBV2 TRBD1 NA TGTGCCAGCAGTAGCGGACAGGTCAGCGGGGAGCTGTTTTTT CASSSGQVSGELFF
15 TRBJ2-7 TRBV15 NA NA TGTGCCACCAGCAGGGACACGCACAGCTCCTACGAGCAGTACTTC CATSRDTHSSYEQYF
11 TRBJ1-2 TRBV28 NA NA TGTGCCAGCAGTTCGGTCAGGAGCTACACCTTC CASSSVRSYTF
13 TRBJ2-1 TRBV7-3 TRBD1 NA TGTGCCAGCTCCCAGGGGGACTACAATGAGCAGTTCTTC CASSQGDYNEQFF
13 TRBJ2-1 TRBV28 NA NA TGTGCCAGCAGGCTTGGTGGGTACAATGAGCAGTTCTTC CASRLGGYNEQFF
14 TRBJ2-5 TRBV5-1 TRBD1 NA TGCGCCAGCAGCCGGACAGGGGGCAAAGAGACCCAGTACTTC CASSRTGGKETQYF
13 TRBJ1-5 TRBV2 NA NA TGTGCCAGCACGGGGATCAGCAATCAGCCCCAGCATTTT CASTGISNQPQHF
15 TRBJ2-3 TRBV7-9 TRBD2 NA TGTGCCAGCAGCTCTCTAGCGGGAATAACAGATACGCAGTATTTT CASSSLAGITDTQYF